What follows are 10 T cell receptor beta chains derived from one specimen sequenced in a study of blood T cell repertoires in COVID-19. Method: immunoSEQ multiplex PCR; TCRdb's copy keeps in-frame clones and lacks some. This sample has some 160,000 clones, with around 80% found just once. The sequencing sample was made of peripheral blood. These receptors were taken from a man aged 70-80 years with active or convalescent COVID-19.

The chain carries TRBV27 and TRBJ2-6; D gene unclear. V was pared by 5 bases and J by 0 bases, with 11 bases between. In germline, CDR1 is MNHEY, CDR2 SMNVEV (reference sequence). CDR3 length: 16 amino acids. CDR3 in DNA: TGTGCCAGCAGTCCCCTACTTAGCTCTGGGGCCAACGTCCTGACTTTC. Its translation: CASSPLLSSGANVLTF.

The chain carries TRBV10-1 and TRBJ2-1; D gene unclear. This CDR3 comprises 16 residues. Germline-derived CDR1 and CDR2 are WNHNN and SYGVQD (reference sequence). V was shortened by 2 bases and J by 2 bases, with 13 bases between the two germline ends. CDR3 amino acids: CASSEGPPDTYNEQFF. The CDR3 bases are TGCGCCAGCAGTGAGGGCCCCCCTGATACCTACAATGAGCAGTTCTTC.

This sequence joins TRBV20-1 and TRBJ1-4; TRBD1 might be the D (6 bases). CDR3 size: 19 residues. The germline V gene encodes CDR1 DFQATT and CDR2 SNEGSKA (reference sequence). V lost 3 bases and J lost 5, with 28 bases in between. CDR3 sequence: CSASAGGLSYSAENEKLFF. The DNA for the CDR3 is TGCAGTGCTAGTGCGGGGGGCCTTTCATATTCGGCGGAAAATGAAAAACTGTTTTTT.

In its sample, this clone was seen once. J is TRBJ1-2 and V is TRBV6-5; D is unresolved. Germline V lookup: CDR1 MNHEY, CDR2 SVGAGI. V was shortened by 0 bases and J by 4 bases, with 6 bases between the two germline ends. The CDR3 loop spans 13 amino acids. The CDR3 spells CASSYSRSYGYTF. The CDR3 DNA sequence: TGTGCCAGCAGTTACTCGAGGTCCTATGGCTACACCTTC.

This clone was seen only once. The chain is built from TRBV5-1 and TRBJ2-3, with TRBD1 matching 12 bases. V trimming: 4 bases; J trimming: 5 bases; junction bases outside the gene matches: 17. The CDR3 loop spans 19 amino acids. CDR1 is SGHRS, CDR2 YFSETQ, per germline. The CDR3 coding sequence is TGCGCCAGCAGCATCCCCGGGACAGGGGGCCCGAGGGAGGGAGATACGCAGTATTTT. This gives the protein CASSIPGTGGPREGDTQYF. Full variable domain (outside the CDR3, taken from reference TRBV5-1 and TRBJ2-3): KAGVTQTPRYLIKTRGQQVTLSCSPISGHRSVSWYQQTPGQGLQFLFEYFSETQRNKGNFPGRFSGRQFSNSRSEMNVSTLELGDSALYLCASSIPGTGGPREGDTQYFGPGTRLTVL.

This sequence joins TRBV30 and TRBJ1-1; D ambiguous. V lost 0 bases and J lost 3, with 8 bases in between. The CDR3 is 13 residues long. Germline values: CDR1 GTSNPN, CDR2 SVGIG (reference sequence). The CDR3 spells CAWSVRRDTEAFF. The CDR3 DNA reads as TGTGCCTGGAGTGTACGACGGGACACTGAAGCTTTCTTT.

This chain uses TRBV6-5 with TRBJ1-1; no definite D call. Trimming removed 2 bases from V and 1 base from J, with 8 bases in between. This CDR3 has 14 amino acids. Germline CDR1 reads MNHEY; CDR2 reads SVGAGI. CDR3 DNA sequence: TGTGCCAGCAGTTACAGCTATTCGAACACTGAAGCTTTCTTT. Protein: CASSYSYSNTEAFF.

This clone was counted between two and nine times. V usage is TRBV10-3 and J usage is TRBJ1-1; 7 positions match TRBD1. This CDR3 is 13 amino acids long. Germline assignment: CDR1 ENHRY and CDR2 SYGVKD. With 6 bases clipped from V and 1 base from J, the junction kept 2 bases outside the gene matches. Here the CDR3 reads CAIRGQENTEAFF. The CDR3 DNA reads as TGTGCCATCAGAGGACAGGAGAACACTGAAGCTTTCTTT.

The chain has TRBV6-5 and TRBJ1-2, with D possibly TRBD1 on 5 matching bases. The V gene's germline CDR1 is MNHEY and CDR2 SVGAGI. CDR3 size: 11 residues. V was clipped by 11 bases and J by 3 bases, with 10 bases between them. The CDR3 loop is CAAGRDYGYTF. CDR3 DNA: TGTGCCGCGGGGCGAGACTATGGCTACACCTTC.

The rearrangement joins TRBV27 to TRBJ2-1, with D possibly being TRBD2 (6 bases). The V gene lost 3 bases and the J gene lost 2 bases, with 11 bases spanning the gap. Germline V gene data show CDR1 as MNHEY and CDR2 as SMNVEV (reference sequence). CDR3 length: 15 amino acids. CDR3 nucleotides: TGTGCCAGCAGTTTTGGGGGGTCCCCCTACAATGAGCAGTTCTTC. This gives the protein CASSFGGSPYNEQFF.